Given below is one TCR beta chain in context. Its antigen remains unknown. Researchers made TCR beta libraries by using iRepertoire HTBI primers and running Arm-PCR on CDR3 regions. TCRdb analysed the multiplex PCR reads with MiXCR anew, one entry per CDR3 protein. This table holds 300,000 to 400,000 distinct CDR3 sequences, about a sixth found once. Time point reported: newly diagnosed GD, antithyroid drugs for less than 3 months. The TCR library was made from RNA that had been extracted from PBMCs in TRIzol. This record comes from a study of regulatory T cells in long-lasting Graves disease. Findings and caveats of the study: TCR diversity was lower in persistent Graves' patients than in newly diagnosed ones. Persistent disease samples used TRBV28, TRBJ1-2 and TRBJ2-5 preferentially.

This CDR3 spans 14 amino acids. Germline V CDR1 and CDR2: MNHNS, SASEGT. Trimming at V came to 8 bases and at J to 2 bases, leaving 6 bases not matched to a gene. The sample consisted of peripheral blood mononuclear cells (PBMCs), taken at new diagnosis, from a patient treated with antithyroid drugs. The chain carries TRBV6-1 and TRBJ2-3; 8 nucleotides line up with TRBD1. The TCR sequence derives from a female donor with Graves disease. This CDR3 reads CASSRQGTTDTQYF. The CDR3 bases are TGTGCCAGCTCCCGACAGGGGACCACAGATACGCAGTATTTT.